Presented here are 19 T cell receptor beta chains from one specimen sequenced in a study of T cells in Graves' hyperthyroidism and ophthalmopathy. The TCR beta CDR3 regions underwent amplification using RNA transcripts as the source. The TCR CDR3 was amplified in a first-round RT-PCR using the HTBI primer set. TCRdb called the multiplex PCR reads again in MiXCR, with one record for every CDR3 protein. The data contain some 360,000 distinct CDR3 sequences, 15% to 20% of them seen just once; the ten biggest clones take up roughly 15%. Sequencing was done on a sample of blood. The source of these receptors is a woman aged 40 to 50 with Graves' ophthalmopathy.

In its sample, this clonotype was seen many times. CDR3 in amino acids: CSARSSGSEVETQYF. The CDR3 DNA sequence: TGCAGTGCTAGATCTAGCGGGAGTGAAGTAGAGACCCAGTACTTC. The J gene is TRBJ2-5, the V gene TRBV20-1; TRBD2 agrees at 10 bases. The V gene's germline CDR1 is DFQATT and CDR2 SNEGSKA (reference sequence). This CDR3 spans 15 amino acids. J lost 4 bases, V lost 2 bases, and 7 bases had no gene match.

The chain couples TRBV6-1 to TRBJ1-3; D unresolved. The germline V gene encodes CDR1 MNHNS and CDR2 SASEGT. This CDR3 has 14 amino acids. The V and J ends lost 6 bases and 4 bases respectively, with 13 bases between them. For the CDR3, the DNA is TGTGCCAGCAGAGAAACACGGGAAGGAAACACCATATATTTT. It translates to CASRETREGNTIYF.

This clonotype was detected many times. The rearrangement uses TRBV6-1 and TRBJ1-5, with unresolved D. Germline V gene lookup returns CDR1 MNHNS and CDR2 SASEGT. The CDR3 loop spans 16 amino acids. Trimming cost V 4 bases and J 7 bases, with 20 bases left between them. CDR3 in DNA: TGTGCCAGCAGTGTTTCCTTTTCCCTGCTGGCGCAGCCCCAGCATTTT. It translates to CASSVSFSLLAQPQHF.

This clonotype has only a few counts. This chain joins TRBV6-4 and TRBJ1-2; weak D call: TRBD1 (6 bases). Germline CDR1 and CDR2: MRHNA and SNTAGT. This CDR3 comprises 17 residues. Trimming shortened V by 5 bases and J by 3 bases, and 22 bases separated the two germline ends. This chain's CDR3 is CASSPFGQSGAYYGYTF. The CDR3 region has the DNA TGTGCCAGCAGTCCATTCGGACAGTCTGGGGCCTACTATGGCTACACCTTC.

The chain uses TRBV6-5 and TRBJ1-1; D gene unclear. Germline V gives CDR1 MNHEY, CDR2 SVGAGI. The length of the CDR3 is 13 residues. V was trimmed by 2 bases and J by 4 bases, leaving 8 bases between them. The CDR3 nucleotides are TGTGCCAGCAGTTACCTCCAGCGCACTGAAGCTTTCTTT. Residues: CASSYLQRTEAFF.

This clonotype was recorded at least ten times. This chain's CDR3 is CASSLNGVAKNIQYF. The DNA of the CDR3 is TGTGCCAGCAGTTTAAATGGGGTAGCCAAAAACATTCAGTACTTC. The chain has TRBV28 and TRBJ2-4; D not resolved. The CDR3 runs 15 residues. CDR1 and CDR2 from the germline V gene are MDHEN and SYDVKM. Trimming removed 2 bases at V and 0 bases at J, with 8 bases between.

This chain joins TRBV6-5 and TRBJ1-2, with 8 positions matching TRBD1. The germline V gene encodes CDR1 MNHEY and CDR2 SVGAGI. There are 15 residues in the CDR3. The J segment lost 6 bases and the V segment lost 0 bases, leaving 6 bases of the junction unmatched. The CDR3 protein is CASSYSTGVHDGYTF. CDR3 nucleotides: TGTGCCAGCAGTTACTCGACAGGGGTTCATGATGGCTACACCTTC.

This clonotype was recorded at least ten times. The chain carries TRBV5-1 and TRBJ2-7, with D possibly matching TRBD2 (6 bases). The CDR3 has 11 residues. Germline V gene data show CDR1 as SGHRS and CDR2 as YFSETQ. Trimming shortened V by 7 bases and J by 5 bases, and 10 bases separated the two germline ends. In DNA, the CDR3 is TGCGCCAGCCGTAGCGGCAACGAGCAGTACTTC. Translated, it gives CASRSGNEQYF.

This clonotype showed up many times. The CDR3, as DNA: TGCAGTGCCTTTCTAGCGGGAGGCTACGAGCAGTACTTC. Translated: CSAFLAGGYEQYF. The chain employs TRBV20-1 and TRBJ2-7; 11 bases agree with TRBD2. There are 13 residues in the CDR3. Trimming took 6 bases from V and 3 from J; bases not matched to a gene: 4. Germline assignment: CDR1 DFQATT and CDR2 SNEGSKA (reference sequence).

This clonotype was detected many times. V gene TRBV25-1 combines with J gene TRBJ2-5, with 11 bases identical to TRBD1. The CDR3 contains 17 residues. Looked up from germline, CDR1 is MGHDK and CDR2 is SYGVNS. The V gene end was trimmed by 8 bases and the J gene end by 2 bases; junction bases not matched to a gene: 13. The CDR3 reads CASLGRTGTGGQETQYF. CDR3 bases: TGTGCCAGCTTAGGACGGACCGGGACAGGGGGTCAAGAGACCCAGTACTTC.

Remarks on this clonotype: With a much larger clone just one base away, this may be a read error. The V gene is TRBV5-1, the J gene TRBJ2-7, with D perhaps TRBD2 (6 bases). Trimming cost V 4 bases and J 6 bases, with 20 bases left between them. From germline, CDR1 is SGHRS and CDR2 YFSETQ. The CDR3 runs to 15 residues. CDR3 coding DNA: TGCGCCAGCAGCCGGGGGACGATCTCTACCGCCGAGCAGTACTTC. As protein: CASSRGTISTAEQYF. Full variable domain (outside the CDR3, taken from reference TRBV5-1 and TRBJ2-7): KAGVTQTPRYLIKTRGQQVTLSCSPISGHRSVSWYQQTPGQGLQFLFEYFSETQRNKGNFPGRFSGRQFSNSRSEMNVSTLELGDSALYLCASSRGTISTAEQYFGPGTRLTVT.

The rearrangement links TRBV7-2 to TRBJ1-1; D is unresolved. The CDR3 runs 14 residues. The germline V gene encodes CDR1 SGHTA and CDR2 FQGNSA. Trimming pared 3 bases from V and 0 bases from J, leaving 8 bases between. CDR3 nucleotide sequence: TGTGCCAGCAGCTTGACCCCCATGAACACTGAAGCTTTCTTT. It specifies CASSLTPMNTEAFF.

This clonotype has ten or more counts. V usage is TRBV10-3 and J usage is TRBJ2-7; the D gene is possibly TRBD1 (5 bases). The CDR3 spans 14 residues. Germline CDR1 reads ENHRY; CDR2 reads SYGVKD. Trimming took off 2 bases at V and 2 bases at J, with 10 bases between the two ends. CDR3 nucleotide sequence: TGTGCCATCAGTGAGGCAGACAGTACCTACGAGCAGTACTTC. This gives the protein CAISEADSTYEQYF.

The chain carries TRBV3-1 and TRBJ1-1, with D perhaps TRBD1 (5 bases). The CDR3 covers 15 residues. V lost 7 bases to trimming and J lost 4 bases, with 19 bases between them. Germline V gene lookup returns CDR1 LGHDT and CDR2 YNNKEL (reference sequence). The CDR3 DNA sequence: TGTGCCAGCACCCCCGCCCAGGGTTGGGGCACTGAAGCTTTCTTT. This codes for CASTPAQGWGTEAFF.

This clonotype has just one count. The chain carries TRBV18 and TRBJ2-7; either TRBD1 or TRBD2 may supply D (5 bases each). V lost 1 base to trimming and J lost 1 base, with 8 bases between them. The CDR3 is 14 residues long. From germline, CDR1 is KGHSH and CDR2 LQKENI. The CDR3 DNA is TGTGCCAGCTCACCACGGGACGAATCCTACGAGCAGTACTTC. Translation gives CASSPRDESYEQYF.

This clonotype has at least ten counts. The chain recombines TRBV12-3 or TRBV12-4 with TRBJ1-5, with D possibly matching TRBD1 (6 bases). CDR3 length equals 15 residues. Trimming stripped 6 bases from V and 0 bases from J, with 12 bases between. CDR3 sequence: CASSQGQHSNQPQHF. The CDR3 region has the DNA TGTGCCAGCAGCCAGGGGCAGCATAGCAATCAGCCCCAGCATTTT.

This clonotype came up many times. The rearrangement links TRBV11-2 to TRBJ2-7; TRBD2 aligns across 9 bases. The V and J ends lost 6 bases and 3 bases, in that order; junction bases with no gene match: 3. Germline CDR1 SGHAT, CDR2 FQNNGV. CDR3 length: 13 amino acids. The CDR3 nucleotides are TGTGCCAGCAGGTTGACTAGCGGCTACGAGCAGTACTTC. Protein product: CASRLTSGYEQYF.

This chain uses TRBV24-1 with TRBJ1-2, with a possible D match to TRBD1 (6 bases). Trimming pared 10 bases from V and 6 bases from J, leaving 14 bases between. Germline V gives CDR1 KGHDR, CDR2 SFDVKD. The CDR3 is made up of 12 amino acids. The CDR3 sequence: CATIPRGDGYTF. The DNA for the CDR3 is TGTGCCACTATACCCAGGGGAGATGGCTACACCTTC.

This clonotype was recorded many times. This chain joins TRBV10-3 and TRBJ1-2, with 8 bases lining up with TRBD1. The V segment lost 4 bases and the J segment 8 bases; nucleotides outside the gene matches: 12. Germline lookup yields CDR1 ENHRY and CDR2 SYGVKD. The CDR3 is 15 residues long. DNA for the CDR3: TGTGCCATCAGTGTGGGACAGGCCTCGTTGGGGGGCTACACCTTC. Protein: CAISVGQASLGGYTF.